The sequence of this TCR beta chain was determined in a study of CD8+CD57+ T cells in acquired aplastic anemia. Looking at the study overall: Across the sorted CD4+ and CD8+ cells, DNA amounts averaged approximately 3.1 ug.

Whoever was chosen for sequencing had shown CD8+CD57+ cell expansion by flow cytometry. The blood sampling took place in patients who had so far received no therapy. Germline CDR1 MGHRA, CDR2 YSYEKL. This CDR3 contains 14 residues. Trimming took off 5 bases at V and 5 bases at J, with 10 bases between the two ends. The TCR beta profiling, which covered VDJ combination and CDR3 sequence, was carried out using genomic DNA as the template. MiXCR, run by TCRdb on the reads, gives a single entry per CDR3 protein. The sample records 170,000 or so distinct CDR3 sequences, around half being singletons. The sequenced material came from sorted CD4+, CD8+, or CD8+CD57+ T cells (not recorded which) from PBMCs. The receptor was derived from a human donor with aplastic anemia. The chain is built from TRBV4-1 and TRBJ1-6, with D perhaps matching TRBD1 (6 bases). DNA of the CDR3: TGCGCCAGCAGCAGCAGGGACAATAATTCACCCCTCCACTTT. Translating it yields CASSSRDNNSPLHF.